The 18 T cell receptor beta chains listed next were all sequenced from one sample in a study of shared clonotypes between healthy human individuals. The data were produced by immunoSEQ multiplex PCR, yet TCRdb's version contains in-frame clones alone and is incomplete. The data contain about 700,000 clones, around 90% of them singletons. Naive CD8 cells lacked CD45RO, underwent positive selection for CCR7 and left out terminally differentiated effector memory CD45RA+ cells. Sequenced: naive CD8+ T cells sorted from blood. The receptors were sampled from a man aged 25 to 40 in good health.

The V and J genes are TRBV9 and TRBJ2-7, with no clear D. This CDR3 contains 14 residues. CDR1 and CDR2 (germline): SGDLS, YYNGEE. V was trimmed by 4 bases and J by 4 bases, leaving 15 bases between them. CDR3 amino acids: CASSPWTDLYEQYF. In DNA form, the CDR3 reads TGTGCCAGCAGCCCTTGGACCGACCTATACGAGCAGTACTTC.

The CDR3 loop is CASSLRIYEQYF. The CDR3 DNA reads TGTGCCAGCAGTCTTCGTATCTACGAGCAGTACTTC. The rearrangement uses TRBV28 and TRBJ2-7; no definite D call. Looked up from germline, CDR1 is MDHEN and CDR2 is SYDVKM. The CDR3 spans 12 residues. Trimming left V 5 bases short and J 3 bases short, with 8 bases between.

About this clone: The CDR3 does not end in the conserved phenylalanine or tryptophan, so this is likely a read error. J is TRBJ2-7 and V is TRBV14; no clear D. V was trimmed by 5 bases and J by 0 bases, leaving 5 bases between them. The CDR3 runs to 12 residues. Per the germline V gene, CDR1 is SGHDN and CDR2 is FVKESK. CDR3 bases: TGTGCCAGCAGCTCCGGCTCCTACGAGCAGTACCTC. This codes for CASSSGSYEQYL.

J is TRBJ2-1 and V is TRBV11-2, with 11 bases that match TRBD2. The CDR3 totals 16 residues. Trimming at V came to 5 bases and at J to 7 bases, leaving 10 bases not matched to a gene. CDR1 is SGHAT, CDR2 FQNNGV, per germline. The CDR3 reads CASSGTSGPHRNEQFF. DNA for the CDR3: TGTGCCAGCAGCGGGACTAGCGGCCCCCATAGGAATGAGCAGTTCTTC.

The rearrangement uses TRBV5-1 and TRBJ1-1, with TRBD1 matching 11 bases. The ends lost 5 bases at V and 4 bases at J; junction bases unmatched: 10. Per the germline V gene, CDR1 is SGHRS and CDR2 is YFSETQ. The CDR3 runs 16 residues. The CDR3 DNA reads TGCGCCAGCAGATATGATCTAGGGACAGGGGGCACTGAAGCTTTCTTT. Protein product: CASRYDLGTGGTEAFF. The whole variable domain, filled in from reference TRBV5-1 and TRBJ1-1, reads KAGVTQTPRYLIKTRGQQVTLSCSPISGHRSVSWYQQTPGQGLQFLFEYFSETQRNKGNFPGRFSGRQFSNSRSEMNVSTLELGDSALYLCASRYDLGTGGTEAFFGQGTRLTVV.

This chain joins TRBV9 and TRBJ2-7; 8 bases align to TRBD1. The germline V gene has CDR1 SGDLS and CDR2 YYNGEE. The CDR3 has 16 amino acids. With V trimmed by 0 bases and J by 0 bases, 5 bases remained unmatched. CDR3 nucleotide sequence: TGTGCCAGCAGCGTAGGGGGGACAGGACACTCCTACGAGCAGTACTTC. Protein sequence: CASSVGGTGHSYEQYF.

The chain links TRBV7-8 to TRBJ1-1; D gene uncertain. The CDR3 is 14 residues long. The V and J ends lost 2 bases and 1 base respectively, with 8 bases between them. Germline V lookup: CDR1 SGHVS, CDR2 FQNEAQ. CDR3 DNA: TGTGCCAGCAGCTTAAGGTACACGAACACTGAAGCTTTCTTT. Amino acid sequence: CASSLRYTNTEAFF.

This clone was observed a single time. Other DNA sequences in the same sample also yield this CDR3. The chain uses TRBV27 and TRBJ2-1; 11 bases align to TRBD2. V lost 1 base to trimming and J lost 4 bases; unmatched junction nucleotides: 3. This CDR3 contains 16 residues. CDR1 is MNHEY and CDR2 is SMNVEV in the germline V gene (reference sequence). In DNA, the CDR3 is TGTGCCAGCAGTTTATTAGGGACTAGCGGATACAATGAGCAGTTCTTC. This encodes CASSLLGTSGYNEQFF.

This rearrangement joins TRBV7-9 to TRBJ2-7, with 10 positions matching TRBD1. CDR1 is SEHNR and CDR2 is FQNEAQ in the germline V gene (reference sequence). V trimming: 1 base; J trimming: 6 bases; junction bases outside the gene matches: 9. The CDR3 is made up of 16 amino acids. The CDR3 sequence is CASSLGGTGASGEQYF. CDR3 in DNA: TGTGCCAGCAGCTTAGGTGGGACAGGGGCCTCTGGCGAGCAGTACTTC.

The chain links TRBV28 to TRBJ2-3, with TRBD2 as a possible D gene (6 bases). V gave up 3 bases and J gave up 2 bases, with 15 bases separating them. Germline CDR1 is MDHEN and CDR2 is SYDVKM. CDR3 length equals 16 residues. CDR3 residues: CASSFAISGYTDTQYF. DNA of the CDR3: TGTGCCAGCAGTTTTGCGATTAGCGGATACACAGATACGCAGTATTTT.

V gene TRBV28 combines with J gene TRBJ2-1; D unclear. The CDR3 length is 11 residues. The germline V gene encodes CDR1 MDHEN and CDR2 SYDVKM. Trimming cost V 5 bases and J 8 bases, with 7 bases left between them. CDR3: CASSRVYEQFF. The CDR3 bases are TGTGCCAGCAGTAGGGTATATGAGCAGTTCTTC. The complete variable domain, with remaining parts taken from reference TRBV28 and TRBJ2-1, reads DVKVTQSSRYLVKRTGEKVFLECVQDMDHENMFWYRQDPGLGLRLIYFSYDVKMKEKGDIPEGYSVSREKKERFSLILESASTNQTSMYLCASSRVYEQFFGPGTRLTVL.

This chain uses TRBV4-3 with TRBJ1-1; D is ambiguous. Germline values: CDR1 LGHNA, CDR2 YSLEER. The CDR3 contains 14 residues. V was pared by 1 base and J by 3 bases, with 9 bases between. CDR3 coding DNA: TGCGCCAGCAGCCAAGGCGGAGGGCACACTGAAGCTTTCTTT. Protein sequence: CASSQGGGHTEAFF.

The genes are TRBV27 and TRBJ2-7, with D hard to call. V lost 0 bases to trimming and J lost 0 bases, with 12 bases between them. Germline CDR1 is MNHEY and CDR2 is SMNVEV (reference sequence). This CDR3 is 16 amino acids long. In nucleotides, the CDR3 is TGTGCCAGCAGTTTATCAGCAGGCCGGAGCTCCTACGAGCAGTACTTC. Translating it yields CASSLSAGRSSYEQYF.

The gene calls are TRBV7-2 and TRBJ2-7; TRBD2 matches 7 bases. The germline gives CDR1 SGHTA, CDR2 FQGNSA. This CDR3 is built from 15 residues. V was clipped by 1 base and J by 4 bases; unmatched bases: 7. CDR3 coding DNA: TGTGCCAGCAGCTTAGGGGCGGGAGTGGGGTACGAGCAGTACTTC. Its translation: CASSLGAGVGYEQYF.

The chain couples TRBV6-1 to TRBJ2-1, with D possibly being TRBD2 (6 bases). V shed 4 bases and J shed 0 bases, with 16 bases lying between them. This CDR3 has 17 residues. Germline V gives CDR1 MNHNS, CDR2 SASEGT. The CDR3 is CASSGNVAASSYNEQFF. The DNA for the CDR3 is TGTGCCAGCAGTGGAAATGTAGCGGCCAGCTCCTACAATGAGCAGTTCTTC.

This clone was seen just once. CDR3 nucleotides: TGCGCCAGCAGCCTGGGGTTGAGAGCGGAAGAGCAGTTCTTC. Amino acids: CASSLGLRAEEQFF. The chain joins TRBV5-1 to TRBJ2-1; a possible D gene is TRBD2 (5 bases). There are 14 residues in the CDR3. Germline loops: CDR1 SGHRS, CDR2 YFSETQ. Trimming removed 4 bases at V and 10 bases at J, with 18 bases between.

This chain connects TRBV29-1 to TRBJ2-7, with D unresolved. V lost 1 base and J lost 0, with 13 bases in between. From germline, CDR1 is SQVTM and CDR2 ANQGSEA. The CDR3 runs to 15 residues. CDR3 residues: CSVEVPTESSYEQYF. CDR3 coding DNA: TGCAGCGTTGAAGTTCCGACTGAAAGCTCCTACGAGCAGTACTTC.

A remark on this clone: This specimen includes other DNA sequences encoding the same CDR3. Here the CDR3 DNA reads TGTGCCAGCAGGACTAGCGGGAGTTACAATGAGCAGTTCTTC. It translates to CASRTSGSYNEQFF. The chain couples TRBV11-2 to TRBJ2-1; 12 bases agree with TRBD2. The CDR3 runs 14 residues. The junction had 1 base not matched to a gene; V was cut back by 6 bases and J by 4 bases. Germline V gene data show CDR1 as SGHAT and CDR2 as FQNNGV.